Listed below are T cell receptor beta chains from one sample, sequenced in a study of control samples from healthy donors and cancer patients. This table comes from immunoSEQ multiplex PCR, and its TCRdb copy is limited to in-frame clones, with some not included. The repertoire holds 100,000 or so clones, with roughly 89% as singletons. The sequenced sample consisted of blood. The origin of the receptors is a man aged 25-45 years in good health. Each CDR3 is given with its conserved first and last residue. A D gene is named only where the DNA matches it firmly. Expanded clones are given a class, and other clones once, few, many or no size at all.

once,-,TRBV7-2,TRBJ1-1,CASSLRSENTEAFF,TGTGCCAGCAGCTTAAGATCAGAGAACACTGAAGCTTTCTTT
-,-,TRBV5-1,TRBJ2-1,CASRSNNEQFF,TGCGCCAGCAGGTCCAACAATGAGCAGTTCTTC
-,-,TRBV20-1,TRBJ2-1,CSASSRGRYNEQFF,TGCAGTGCTAGTTCCCGGGGGCGCTACAATGAGCAGTTCTTC
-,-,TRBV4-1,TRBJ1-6,CASSQVDLFSYNSPLHF,TGCGCCAGCAGCCAAGTGGACCTTTTCTCCTATAATTCACCCCTCCACTTT
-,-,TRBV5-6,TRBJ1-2,CASSLGRYGYTF,TGTGCCAGCAGCTTGGGCCGGTATGGCTACACCTTC
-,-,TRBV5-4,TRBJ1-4,CASSLETAANEKLFF,TGTGCCAGCAGCTTGGAAACAGCCGCAAATGAAAAACTGTTTTTT
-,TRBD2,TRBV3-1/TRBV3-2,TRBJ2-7,CASSHNPGLVRHEQYF,TGTGCCAGCAGCCACAATCCGGGACTAGTACGCCACGAGCAGTACTTC
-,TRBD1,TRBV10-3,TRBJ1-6,CAIRTGGTYNSPLHF,TGTGCCATCAGGACAGGGGGTACCTATAATTCACCCCTCCACTTT
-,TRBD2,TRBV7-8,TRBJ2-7,CASSLVSSGRLGEQYF,TGTGCCAGCAGCTTAGTTTCTAGCGGGAGGCTAGGGGAGCAGTACTTC
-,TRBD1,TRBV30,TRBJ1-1,CAWGQGGAEAFF,TGTGCCTGGGGACAGGGGGGGGCTGAAGCTTTCTTT
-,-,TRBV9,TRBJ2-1,CASSVVTLGEDNEQFF,TGTGCCAGCAGCGTAGTAACCCTTGGAGAGGACAATGAGCAGTTCTTC
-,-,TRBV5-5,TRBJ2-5,CASSLFGAQETQYF,TGTGCCAGCAGCTTGTTTGGGGCCCAAGAGACCCAGTACTTC
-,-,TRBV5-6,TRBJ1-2,CASSLARGPGYTF,TGTGCCAGCAGCTTGGCCAGAGGGCCTGGCTACACCTTC
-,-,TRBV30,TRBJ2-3,CAGDEPGSDTQYF,TGTGCCGGGGACGAGCCGGGTTCAGATACGCAGTATTTT
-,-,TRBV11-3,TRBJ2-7,CASSLSAEQYF,TGTGCCAGCAGCTTATCCGCCGAGCAGTACTTC
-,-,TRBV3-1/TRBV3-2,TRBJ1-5,CASSQDRGIGPQHF,TGTGCCAGCAGCCAAGATCGGGGTATTGGGCCCCAGCATTTT
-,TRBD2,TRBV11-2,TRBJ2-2,CASSYAHILAGEVTGELFF,TGTGCCAGCAGCTACGCCCATATTTTAGCGGGAGAGGTCACCGGGGAGCTGTTTTTT
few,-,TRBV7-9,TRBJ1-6,CASSRVGDSPLHF,TGTGCCAGCAGCCGCGTTGGCGATTCACCCCTCCACTTT
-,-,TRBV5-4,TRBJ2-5,CASSLEQGQETQYF,TGTGCCAGCAGCTTGGAACAGGGTCAAGAGACCCAGTACTTC
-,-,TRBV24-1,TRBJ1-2,CATSDPGTDGYTF,TGTGCCACCAGTGATCCCGGGACGGATGGCTACACCTTC
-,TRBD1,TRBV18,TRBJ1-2,CASSPGQDYGYTF,TGTGCCAGCTCACCGGGACAGGATTACGGCTACACCTTC
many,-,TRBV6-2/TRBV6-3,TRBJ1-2,CASSYDNNYGYTF,TGTGCCAGCAGTTACGACAATAACTATGGCTACACCTTC
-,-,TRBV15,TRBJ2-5,CATSESGFGTQYF,TGTGCCACCAGCGAATCAGGGTTTGGGACCCAGTACTTC
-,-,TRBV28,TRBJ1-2,CASTLDVGGYTF,TGTGCCAGCACCTTGGACGTTGGCGGCTACACCTTC
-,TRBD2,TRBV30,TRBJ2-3,CARTPGGNTDTQYF,TGTGCCCGGACCCCCGGGGGGAACACAGATACGCAGTATTTT
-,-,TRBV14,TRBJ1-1,CASSQGGSRGVAFF,TGTGCCAGCAGCCAAGGAGGGTCCAGGGGAGTAGCTTTCTTT
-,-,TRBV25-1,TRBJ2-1,CASSERLVGNEQFF,TGTGCCAGCAGTGAAAGACTAGTCGGCAATGAGCAGTTCTTC
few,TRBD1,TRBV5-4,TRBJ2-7,CASSRDRREEQYF,TGTGCCAGCAGCAGGGACAGGAGGGAGGAGCAGTACTTC
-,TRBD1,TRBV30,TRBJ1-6,CAWSVLTGGPLHF,TGTGCCTGGAGTGTCCTTACAGGGGGACCCCTCCACTTT
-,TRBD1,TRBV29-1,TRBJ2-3,CSVRQGPDTQYF,TGCAGCGTTCGACAGGGGCCAGATACGCAGTATTTT
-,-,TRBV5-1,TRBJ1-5,CASSSGVGEPQHF,TGCGCCAGCAGCTCCGGCGTCGGGGAGCCCCAGCATTTT
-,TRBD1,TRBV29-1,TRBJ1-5,CSAQSGGAEQPQHF,TGCAGCGCCCAATCAGGGGGCGCGGAACAGCCCCAGCATTTT
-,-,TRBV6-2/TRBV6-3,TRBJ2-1,CASSELTGYNEQFF,TGTGCCAGCAGCGAGCTGACTGGCTACAATGAGCAGTTCTTC
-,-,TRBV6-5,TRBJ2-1,CASSYSWDSAEQFF,TGTGCCAGCAGTTACTCATGGGATAGCGCTGAGCAGTTCTTC
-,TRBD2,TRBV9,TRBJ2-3,CASSVATFAGGGATDTQYF,TGTGCCAGCAGCGTAGCTACTTTTGCGGGAGGAGGGGCCACAGATACGCAGTATTTT
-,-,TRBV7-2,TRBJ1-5,CASSPNSNQPQHF,TGTGCCAGCAGCCCTAATAGCAATCAGCCCCAGCATTTT
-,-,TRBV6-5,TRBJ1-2,CASIWGGNGYTF,TGTGCCAGCATCTGGGGAGGGAATGGCTACACCTTC
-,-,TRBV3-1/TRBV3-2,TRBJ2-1,CASSQDGGGSWGNEQFF,TGTGCCAGCAGCCAAGACGGGGGCGGGAGTTGGGGGAATGAGCAGTTCTTC
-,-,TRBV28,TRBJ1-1,CASVPTRGRGAFF,TGTGCCAGTGTACCCACACGGGGGCGTGGAGCTTTCTTT
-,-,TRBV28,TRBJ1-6,CASTSPQESPLHF,TGTGCCAGCACCTCCCCCCAAGAGTCACCCCTCCACTTT
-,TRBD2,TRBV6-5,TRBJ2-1,CASSYPGLAGEQFF,TGTGCCAGCAGTTACCCGGGACTAGCGGGCGAGCAGTTCTTC
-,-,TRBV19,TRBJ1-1,CASSIRATGNTEAFF,TGTGCCAGTAGTATTCGGGCTACCGGGAACACTGAAGCTTTCTTT
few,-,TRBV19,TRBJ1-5,CASRDRTNQPQHF,TGTGCCAGTAGAGACAGAACCAATCAGCCCCAGCATTTT
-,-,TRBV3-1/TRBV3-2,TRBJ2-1,CASSQAPWAPEEEPFF,TGTGCCAGCAGCCAAGCCCCGTGGGCCCCGGAGGAGGAACCGTTCTTC
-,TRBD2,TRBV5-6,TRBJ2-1,CASSLTVGLAGGPNEQFF,TGTGCCAGCAGCTTGACGGTCGGACTAGCGGGAGGGCCAAATGAGCAGTTCTTC
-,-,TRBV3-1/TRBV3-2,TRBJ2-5,CASSPLARETQYF,TGTGCCAGCAGCCCCCTAGCCCGAGAGACCCAGTACTTC
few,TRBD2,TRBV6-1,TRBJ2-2,CASSEASGGAGELFF,TGTGCCAGCAGTGAAGCGAGCGGGGGGGCCGGGGAGCTGTTTTTT
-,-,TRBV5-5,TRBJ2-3,CASSPGHLGGDTQYF,TGTGCCAGCAGCCCCGGACACCTGGGGGGAGATACGCAGTATTTT
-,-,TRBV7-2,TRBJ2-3,CASSAGTSDTQYF,TGTGCCAGCAGCGCGGGGACTTCAGATACGCAGTATTTT
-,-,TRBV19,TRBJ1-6,CATSGHSYNSPLHF,TGTGCCACCTCGGGACACTCCTATAATTCACCCCTCCACTTT
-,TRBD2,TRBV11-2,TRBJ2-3,CASRGLAGGGADTQYF,TGTGCCAGCAGAGGCCTAGCGGGGGGTGGGGCAGATACGCAGTATTTT
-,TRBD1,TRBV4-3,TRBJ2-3,CASSQEGTGHIDTQYF,TGCGCCAGCAGCCAAGAAGGGACAGGTCATATTGATACGCAGTATTTT
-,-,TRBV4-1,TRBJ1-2,CASSQAVGGGRLYGYTF,TGCGCCAGCAGCCAAGCGGTCGGGGGGGGACGACTCTATGGCTACACCTTC